Listed below are T cell receptor beta chains from one sample, sequenced in a study of CD8+ T cells in alopecia areata. The assay was immunoSEQ multiplex PCR, and TCRdb's table has in-frame clones only and misses some. This table holds roughly 25,000 clones, roughly half found once. Source material: NKG2D-high CD8+ T cells sorted from blood. Receptors were obtained from a human donor with alopecia areata. The CDR3 runs from the conserved cysteine through the conserved F or W. D genes are given only for firm matches. Expanded clones get a size class; other rows say once, few or many, or leave the size out.

D gene	V gene	clone size	J gene	CDR3 DNA	CDR3 protein
NA	TRBV4-1	NA	TRBJ2-7	TGCGCCAGCAGCCTGGGCCAGGGATTCTTCGAGCAGTACTTC	CASSLGQGFFEQYF
NA	TRBV4-1	NA	TRBJ1-5	TGCGCCAGCAGCCTTGGGGGAGTACAGGGTAGCAATCAGCCCCAGCATTTT	CASSLGGVQGSNQPQHF
NA	TRBV19	NA	TRBJ1-5	TGTGCCAGTAGTATAGGGCACCGTAAGCATTTT	CASSIGHRKHF
TRBD1	TRBV18	NA	TRBJ2-1	TGTGCCAGCTCACCACCTTTGGTGACAGGGATCCACAATGAGCAGTTCTTC	CASSPPLVTGIHNEQFF
NA	TRBV7-9	medium-sized	TRBJ2-1	TGTGCCAGCAGCCATAGTAGCGGCTGGGGGAATGAGCAGTTCTTC	CASSHSSGWGNEQFF
NA	TRBV29-1	NA	TRBJ1-1	TGCAGCGTGAGGACAGTGAACACTGAAGCTTTCTTT	CSVRTVNTEAFF
TRBD2	TRBV7-9	few	TRBJ2-1	TGTGCCAGCAGCTCCCGGACTAGCGGGAGTGGAAATGAGCAGTTCTTC	CASSSRTSGSGNEQFF
TRBD2	TRBV27	NA	TRBJ2-3	TGTGCCAGCACCAGCGGGAGTGGTTCGCAGTATTTT	CASTSGSGSQYF
TRBD2	TRBV4-1	once	TRBJ2-7	TGCGCCAGCAGCCAAGATGCGGGAGGAGCTGGATACGAGCAGTACTTC	CASSQDAGGAGYEQYF
NA	TRBV6-1	NA	TRBJ2-7	TGTGCCAGCAGCTTAGCGGAGGGGAGCTCCTACGAGCAGTACTTC	CASSLAEGSSYEQYF
TRBD1	TRBV7-9	few	TRBJ2-1	TGTGCCAGCAGCTTAGGCTCCGGGACGTCAGGGGGTGAGCAGTTCTTC	CASSLGSGTSGGEQFF
TRBD2	TRBV25-1	NA	TRBJ2-7	TGTGCCAGCAGTGAATATTTGGGGACTAGCATCTCTACCGAGCAGTACTTC	CASSEYLGTSISTEQYF
TRBD1	TRBV5-6	NA	TRBJ2-7	TGTGCCAGCAACCAGGCCGGGACAGGGGTCCACGAGCAGTACTTC	CASNQAGTGVHEQYF
NA	TRBV6-5	NA	TRBJ2-7	TGTGCCAGCAGTTACTCGCCCGACAACTACGAGCAGTACTTC	CASSYSPDNYEQYF
NA	TRBV30	NA	TRBJ2-2	NA	CAWSVPAATPGSCFF
TRBD1	TRBV5-4	few	TRBJ2-1	TGTGCCAGCAGCAGACAGGGGCTGGCCAATGAGCAGTTCTTC	CASSRQGLANEQFF
TRBD1	TRBV30	NA	TRBJ2-7	TGTGCCTGGAGCCTCCCCGGGACAGGGGGCAACGAGCAGTACTTC	CAWSLPGTGGNEQYF
NA	TRBV7-3	NA	TRBJ2-2	TGTGCCAGCAGCTTGGGTGGGGCAAACACCGGGGAGCTGTTTTTT	CASSLGGANTGELFF
TRBD2	TRBV28	NA	TRBJ2-3	TGTGCCAGCAGCCCCGAACGACTAGCGGGTGTCACAGATACGCAGTATTTT	CASSPERLAGVTDTQYF
NA	TRBV14	few	TRBJ2-7	TGTGCCAGCAGCCAAGGATCGGGACGGTTTTACGAGCAGTACTTC	CASSQGSGRFYEQYF
TRBD2	TRBV7-9	NA	TRBJ2-7	TGTGCCAGCAGCTTAGGCGGGAGGTACGAGCAGTACTTC	CASSLGGRYEQYF
NA	TRBV5-4	NA	TRBJ2-3	TGTGCCAGCAGTCCGGGGGGCACAGATACGCAGTATTTT	CASSPGGTDTQYF
TRBD2	TRBV19	many	TRBJ2-1	TGTGCCAGTAGCTCGTACGACAGCGGGAGGGCCAACAATGAGCAGTTCTTC	CASSSYDSGRANNEQFF
TRBD2	TRBV7-3	once	TRBJ2-7	TGTGCCAGCAGCCACTGGACTAGCGTCTACGAGCAGTACTTC	CASSHWTSVYEQYF
NA	TRBV27	NA	TRBJ2-1	TGTGCCAGCAGTCCGGTCGGGGGACGCTCCTACAATGAGCAGTTCTTC	CASSPVGGRSYNEQFF
TRBD1	TRBV7-2	NA	TRBJ1-5	TGTGCCAGCAGCGGCACAGGGGGCGCACAGCCCCAGCATTTT	CASSGTGGAQPQHF
NA	TRBV7-9	NA	TRBJ2-7	TGTGCCAGCAGCTTTATGCCCTACGAGCAGTACTTC	CASSFMPYEQYF
NA	TRBV6-1	NA	TRBJ2-3	TGTGCCAGCAGTGAAGCGTCATCGGGAGATACGCAGTATTTT	CASSEASSGDTQYF
NA	TRBV5-1	few	TRBJ2-3	TGCGCCAGCAGCTTGGGGCTGTCTCGCACAGATACGCAGTATTTT	CASSLGLSRTDTQYF
NA	TRBV4-2	few	TRBJ2-3	TGTGCCAGCAGCAGGGGGGGGCCGGGAGATACGCAGTATTTT	CASSRGGPGDTQYF
NA	TRBV27	NA	TRBJ1-5	TGTGCCAGCAGTTTAGGGATCTACAATCAGCCCCAGCATTTT	CASSLGIYNQPQHF
TRBD2	TRBV11-2	NA	TRBJ2-1	TGTGCCAGCAGCTTACACTCGGTTTTGGTGCGGGAGGGCGATGAGCAGTTCTTC	CASSLHSVLVREGDEQFF
NA	TRBV4-1	NA	TRBJ1-1	TGCGCCAGCAGCCAAGATTTTGGAGCCACTGAAGCTTTCTTT	CASSQDFGATEAFF
NA	TRBV28	few	TRBJ1-5	TGTGCCAGCAGTTTGGGGGAGCAGCCCCAGCATTTT	CASSLGEQPQHF
NA	TRBV4-1	few	TRBJ2-2	TGCGCCAGCAGCCACACCCGGGATTCGCCCGGGGAGCTGTTTTTT	CASSHTRDSPGELFF
NA	TRBV7-3	NA	TRBJ2-2	TGTGCCAGCAGCCCTCATGCCGGCCGTTTTAACACCGGGGAGCTGTTTTTT	CASSPHAGRFNTGELFF
NA	TRBV29-1	NA	TRBJ2-2	TGCAGCGTTGCAGCCCCCACCGGGGAGCTGTTTTTT	CSVAAPTGELFF
NA	TRBV5-6	NA	TRBJ1-2	TGTGCCAGCAGCTTGGATCTTTACTATGGCTACACCTTC	CASSLDLYYGYTF
NA	TRBV5-4	NA	TRBJ2-1	TGTGCCAGCAGTTCGCGGGACAGTCACAATGAGCAGTTCTTC	CASSSRDSHNEQFF
NA	TRBV20-1	NA	TRBJ1-2	TGCAGCGGCAGGACGGTCTATGGCTACACCTTC	CSGRTVYGYTF
NA	TRBV7-9	NA	TRBJ2-2	TGTGCCAGCAGCCCCCTAAACCCACGGGGACCGAACACCGGGGAGCTGTTTTTT	CASSPLNPRGPNTGELFF
NA	TRBV6-6	NA	TRBJ2-1	TGTGCCAGCACTGGAAACAGGGATAATGAGCAGTTCTTC	CASTGNRDNEQFF
TRBD2	TRBV27	NA	TRBJ2-1	TGTGCCAGCACCGGGACTAGCGGGAGCAATGAGCAGTTCTTC	CASTGTSGSNEQFF
TRBD2	TRBV9	NA	TRBJ2-1	TGTGCCAGCAGCCCGACTTGGGGGGAGGGCATTTTACAGTTCTTC	CASSPTWGEGILQFF
NA	TRBV4-1	medium-sized	TRBJ2-1	TGCGCCAGCAGCCAAGATGCGATTGAGCAGTTCTTC	CASSQDAIEQFF
NA	TRBV6-5	NA	TRBJ1-1	TGTGCCAGCAGCCAGGGATTCACTGAAGCTTTCTTT	CASSQGFTEAFF
NA	TRBV4-1	NA	TRBJ1-1	TGCGCCAGCAGCCTAATCGTAGGGGAGAACACTGAAGCTTTCTTT	CASSLIVGENTEAFF
NA	TRBV29-1	NA	TRBJ1-2	TGCAGCGTTACGGACTATGGCTACACCTTC	CSVTDYGYTF
TRBD1	TRBV27	NA	TRBJ1-2	TGTGCCAGCAGTCCAGCGGGACAGGGAATTTATGGCTACACCTTC	CASSPAGQGIYGYTF
TRBD1	TRBV18	NA	TRBJ2-3	TGTGCCAGCTCGCCCGAGGGGACAGGCCAAATTAGCACAGATACGCAGTATTTT	CASSPEGTGQISTDTQYF
NA	TRBV13	few	TRBJ2-1	TGTGCCAGCAGCCCCCCCATAGGCAATGAGCAGTTCTTC	CASSPPIGNEQFF
NA	TRBV7-9	NA	TRBJ2-7	TGTGCCAGCAGCTTACGTGGGTACGAGCAGTACTTC	CASSLRGYEQYF
TRBD2	TRBV9	NA	TRBJ2-1	TGTGCCAGCAGCGCCATAACTAGCGACGAGCAGTTCTTC	CASSAITSDEQFF
NA	TRBV5-1	NA	TRBJ2-3	TGCGCCAGCAGCTTGGAGTTGGGGGCCACAGATACGCAGTATTTT	CASSLELGATDTQYF
TRBD2	TRBV7-3	NA	TRBJ2-5	TGTGCCAGCAGTCAGTCTAGCGGGAGGATCCCGGGGGAGACCCAGTACTTC	CASSQSSGRIPGETQYF